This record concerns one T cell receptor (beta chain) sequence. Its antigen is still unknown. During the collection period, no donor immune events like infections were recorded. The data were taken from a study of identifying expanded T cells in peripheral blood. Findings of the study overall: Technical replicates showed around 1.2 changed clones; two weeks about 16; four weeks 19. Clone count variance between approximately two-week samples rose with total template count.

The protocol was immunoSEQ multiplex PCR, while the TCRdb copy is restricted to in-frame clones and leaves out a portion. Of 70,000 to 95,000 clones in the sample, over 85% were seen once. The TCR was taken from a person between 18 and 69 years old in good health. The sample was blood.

The CDR3 DNA reads as TGTGCCAGCCGGGACAGGGTAACGAAGAACACTGAAGCTTTCTTT. As protein: CASRDRVTKNTEAFF. V gene TRBV11-3 combines with J gene TRBJ1-1; 9 bases fit TRBD1. V shed 8 bases, J shed 1 base, and the junction held 8 bases outside the gene matches. This CDR3 is built from 15 residues. In germline, CDR1 is SGHNT, CDR2 YENEEA.